The 2 T cell receptor beta chains in this list originate from one sample, sequenced in a study of T cells in localized non-small cell lung cancer. Assay: immunoSEQ multiplex PCR; the TCRdb copy retains only in-frame clones and omits some. The sample records more than 45,000 clones, 75% to 90% being singletons. The source was peripheral blood mononuclear cells, collected before any cancer treatment. The receptors here all came from a man aged 35-75 years with stage III lung adenocarcinoma.

The V gene is TRBV4-2, the J gene TRBJ2-5; 9 bases map to TRBD1. This CDR3 region has 17 residues. CDR1 is LGHNA and CDR2 is YNFKEQ in the germline V gene. J lost 2 bases, V lost 1 base, and 8 bases had no gene match. Here the CDR3 DNA reads TGTGCCAGCAGCCAAGTAGGCGGGACAGGGACTCAAGAGACCCAGTACTTC. This gives the protein CASSQVGGTGTQETQYF.

This chain uses TRBV9 with TRBJ1-6; D perhaps matches TRBD1 (5 bases). This CDR3 contains 16 residues. Germline loops: CDR1 SGDLS, CDR2 YYNGEE. V lost 4 bases to trimming and J lost 0 bases, with 11 bases between them. This CDR3 is CASSPFQGSYNSPLHF. The DNA of the CDR3 is TGTGCCAGCAGCCCATTTCAGGGCTCCTATAATTCACCCCTCCACTTT.